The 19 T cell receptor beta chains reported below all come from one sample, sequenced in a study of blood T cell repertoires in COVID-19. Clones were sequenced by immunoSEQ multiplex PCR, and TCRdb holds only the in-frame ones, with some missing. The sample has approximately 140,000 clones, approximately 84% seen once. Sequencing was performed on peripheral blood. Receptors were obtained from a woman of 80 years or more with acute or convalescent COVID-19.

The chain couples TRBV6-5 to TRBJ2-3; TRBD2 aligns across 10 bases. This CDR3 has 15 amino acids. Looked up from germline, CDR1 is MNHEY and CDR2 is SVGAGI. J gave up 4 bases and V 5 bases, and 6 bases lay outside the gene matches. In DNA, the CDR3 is TGTGCCAGCAGTCGAGCGGGAGGGCGGGCAGATACGCAGTATTTT. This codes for CASSRAGGRADTQYF.

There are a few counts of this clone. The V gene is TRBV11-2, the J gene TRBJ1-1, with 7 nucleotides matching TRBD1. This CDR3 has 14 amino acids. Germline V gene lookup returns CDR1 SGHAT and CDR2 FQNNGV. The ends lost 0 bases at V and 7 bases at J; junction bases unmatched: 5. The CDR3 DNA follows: TGTGCCAGCAGCTTAGATCGGGACAGTCTTGAAGCTTTCTTT. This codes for CASSLDRDSLEAFF.

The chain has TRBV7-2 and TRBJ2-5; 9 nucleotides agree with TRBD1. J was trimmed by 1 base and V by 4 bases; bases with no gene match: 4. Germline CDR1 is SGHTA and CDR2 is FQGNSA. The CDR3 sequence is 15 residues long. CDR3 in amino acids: CASSSGQGPQETQYF. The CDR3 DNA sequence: TGTGCCAGCAGCTCGGGACAGGGCCCCCAAGAGACCCAGTACTTC.

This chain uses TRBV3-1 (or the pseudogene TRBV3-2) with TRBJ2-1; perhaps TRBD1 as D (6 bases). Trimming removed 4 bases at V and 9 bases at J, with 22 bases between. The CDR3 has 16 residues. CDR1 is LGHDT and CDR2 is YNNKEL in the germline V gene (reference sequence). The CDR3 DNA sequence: TGTGCCAGCAGCCCAGCAAGGACAGCGGTTGGAAGTGAGCAGTTCTTC. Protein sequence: CASSPARTAVGSEQFF.

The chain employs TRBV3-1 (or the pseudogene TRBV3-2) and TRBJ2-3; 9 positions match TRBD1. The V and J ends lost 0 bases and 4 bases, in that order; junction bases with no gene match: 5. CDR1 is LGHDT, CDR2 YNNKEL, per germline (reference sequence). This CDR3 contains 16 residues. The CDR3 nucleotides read TGTGCCAGCAGCCAAGAAGACAGGGGGTTCGCAGATACGCAGTATTTT. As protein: CASSQEDRGFADTQYF.

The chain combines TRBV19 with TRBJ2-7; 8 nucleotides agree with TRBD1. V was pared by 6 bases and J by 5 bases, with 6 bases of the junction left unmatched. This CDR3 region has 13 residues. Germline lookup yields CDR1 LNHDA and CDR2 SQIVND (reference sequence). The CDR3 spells CASRTGTGHEQYF. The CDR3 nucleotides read TGTGCCAGTAGAACCGGGACAGGTCACGAGCAGTACTTC.

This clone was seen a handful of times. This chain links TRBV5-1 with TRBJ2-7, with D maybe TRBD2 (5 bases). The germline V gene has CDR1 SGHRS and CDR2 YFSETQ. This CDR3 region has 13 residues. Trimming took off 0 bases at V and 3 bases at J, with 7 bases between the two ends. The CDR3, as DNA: TGCGCCAGCAGCTTGGCCCGGGACTACGAGCAGTACTTC. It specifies CASSLARDYEQYF.

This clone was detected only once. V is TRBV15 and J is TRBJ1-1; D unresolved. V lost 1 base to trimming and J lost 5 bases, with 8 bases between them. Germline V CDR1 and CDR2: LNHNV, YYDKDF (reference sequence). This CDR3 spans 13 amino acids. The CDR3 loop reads CATSRVRETEAFF. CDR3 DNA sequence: TGTGCCACCAGCAGAGTGCGAGAGACTGAAGCTTTCTTT. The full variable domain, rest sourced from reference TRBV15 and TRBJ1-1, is DAMVIQNPRYQVTQFGKPVTLSCSQTLNHNVMYWYQQKSSQAPKLLFHYYDKDFNNEADTPDNFQSRRPNTSFCFLDIRSPGLGDTAMYLCATSRVRETEAFFGQGTRLTVV.

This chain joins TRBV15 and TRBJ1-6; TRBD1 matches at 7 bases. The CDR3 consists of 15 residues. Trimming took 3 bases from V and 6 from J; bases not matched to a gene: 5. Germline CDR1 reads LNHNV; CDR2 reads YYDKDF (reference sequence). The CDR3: CATSSRDSINSPLHF. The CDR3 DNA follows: TGTGCCACCAGCAGTAGGGACAGCATTAATTCACCCCTCCACTTT.

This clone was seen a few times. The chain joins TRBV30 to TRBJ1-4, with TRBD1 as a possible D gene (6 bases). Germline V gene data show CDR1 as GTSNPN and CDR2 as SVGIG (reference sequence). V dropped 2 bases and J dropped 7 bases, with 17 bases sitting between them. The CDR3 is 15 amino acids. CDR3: CAWSTGQSLGEKLFF. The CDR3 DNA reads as TGTGCCTGGAGTACAGGGCAATCTCTAGGTGAAAAACTGTTTTTT.

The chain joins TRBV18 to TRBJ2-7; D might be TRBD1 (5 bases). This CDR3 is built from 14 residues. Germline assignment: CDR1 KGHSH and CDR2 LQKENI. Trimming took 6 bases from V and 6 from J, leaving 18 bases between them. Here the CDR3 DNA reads TGTGCCAGCTCGTCACAGGTCAGCCGCTCCGAGCAGTACTTC. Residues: CASSSQVSRSEQYF. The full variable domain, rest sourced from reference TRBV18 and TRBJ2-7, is NAGVMQNPRHLVRRRGQEARLRCSPMKGHSHVYWYRQLPEEGLKFMVYLQKENIIDESGMPKERFSAEFPKEGPSILRIQQVVRGDSAAYFCASSSQVSRSEQYFGPGTRLTVT.

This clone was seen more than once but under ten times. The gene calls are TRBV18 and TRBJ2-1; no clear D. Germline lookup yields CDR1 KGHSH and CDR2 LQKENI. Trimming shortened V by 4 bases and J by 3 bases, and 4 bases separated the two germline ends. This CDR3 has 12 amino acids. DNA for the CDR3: TGTGCCAGCTCACTCCTCTACAATGAGCAGTTCTTC. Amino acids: CASSLLYNEQFF.

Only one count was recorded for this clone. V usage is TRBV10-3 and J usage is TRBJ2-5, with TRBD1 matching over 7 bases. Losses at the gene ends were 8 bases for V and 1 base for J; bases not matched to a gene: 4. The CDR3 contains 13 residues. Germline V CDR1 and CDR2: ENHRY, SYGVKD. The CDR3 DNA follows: TGTGCCATCGGAGCAGGGGGCCAAGAGACCCAGTACTTC. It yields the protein CAIGAGGQETQYF.

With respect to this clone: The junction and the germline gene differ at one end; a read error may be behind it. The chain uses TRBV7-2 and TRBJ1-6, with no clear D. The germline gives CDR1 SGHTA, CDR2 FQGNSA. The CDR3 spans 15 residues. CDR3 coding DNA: TGTGCCAGCAGATTAGATAACCGGTATAATTCACCCCTCCACTTT. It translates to CASRLDNRYNSPLHF.

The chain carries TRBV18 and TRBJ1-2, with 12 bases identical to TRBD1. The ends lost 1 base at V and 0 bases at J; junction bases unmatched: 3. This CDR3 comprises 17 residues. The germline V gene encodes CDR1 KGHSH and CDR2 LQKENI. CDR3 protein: CASSPQGTGGPNYGYTF. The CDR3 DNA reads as TGTGCCAGCTCACCACAGGGGACAGGGGGCCCTAACTATGGCTACACCTTC.

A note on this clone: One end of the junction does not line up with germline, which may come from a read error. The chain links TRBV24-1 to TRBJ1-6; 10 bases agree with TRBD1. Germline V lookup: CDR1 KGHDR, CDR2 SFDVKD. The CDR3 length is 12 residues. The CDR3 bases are TGTGCCACCAGTGAACCGGGACAGGGGACCCAATTT. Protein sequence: CATSEPGQGTQF.

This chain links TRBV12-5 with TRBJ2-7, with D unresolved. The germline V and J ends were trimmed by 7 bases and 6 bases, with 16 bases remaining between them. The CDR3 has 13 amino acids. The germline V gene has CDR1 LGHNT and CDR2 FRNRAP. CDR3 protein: CASVLTESTEQYF. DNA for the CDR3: TGTGCTAGTGTCCTGACGGAGTCTACCGAGCAGTACTTC.

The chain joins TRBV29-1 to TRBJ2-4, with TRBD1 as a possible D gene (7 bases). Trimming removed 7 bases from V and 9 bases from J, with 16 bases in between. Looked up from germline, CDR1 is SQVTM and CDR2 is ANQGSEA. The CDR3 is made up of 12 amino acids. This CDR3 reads CSAETGRFIQYF. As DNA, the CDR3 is TGCAGCGCAGAGACAGGGAGGTTCATTCAGTACTTC.

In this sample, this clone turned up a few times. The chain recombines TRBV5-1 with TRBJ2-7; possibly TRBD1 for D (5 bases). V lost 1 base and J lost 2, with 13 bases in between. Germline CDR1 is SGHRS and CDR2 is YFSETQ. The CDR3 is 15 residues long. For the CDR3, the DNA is TGCGCCAGCAGCTTGTGGGCAGGGATTACCTACGAGCAGTACTTC. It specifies CASSLWAGITYEQYF.